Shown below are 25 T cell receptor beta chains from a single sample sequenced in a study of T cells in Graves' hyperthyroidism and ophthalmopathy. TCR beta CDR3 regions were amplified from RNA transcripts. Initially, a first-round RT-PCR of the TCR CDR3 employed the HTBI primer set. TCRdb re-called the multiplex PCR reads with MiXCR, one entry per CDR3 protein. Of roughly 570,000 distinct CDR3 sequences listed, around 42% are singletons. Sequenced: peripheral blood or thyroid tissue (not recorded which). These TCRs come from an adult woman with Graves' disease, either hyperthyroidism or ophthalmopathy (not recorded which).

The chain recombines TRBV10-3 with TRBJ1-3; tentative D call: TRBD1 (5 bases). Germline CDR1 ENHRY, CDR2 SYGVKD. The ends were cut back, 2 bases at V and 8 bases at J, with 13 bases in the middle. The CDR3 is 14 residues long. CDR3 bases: TGTGCCATCAGTGAGGGGCAGTCGGGGGACACCATATATTTT. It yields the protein CAISEGQSGDTIYF.

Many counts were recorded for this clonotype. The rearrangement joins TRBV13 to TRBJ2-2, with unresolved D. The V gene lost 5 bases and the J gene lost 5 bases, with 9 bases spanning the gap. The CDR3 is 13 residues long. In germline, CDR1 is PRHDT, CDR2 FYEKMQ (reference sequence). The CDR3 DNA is TGTGCCAGCAGCCAACGACCTACCGGGGAGCTGTTTTTT. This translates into CASSQRPTGELFF.

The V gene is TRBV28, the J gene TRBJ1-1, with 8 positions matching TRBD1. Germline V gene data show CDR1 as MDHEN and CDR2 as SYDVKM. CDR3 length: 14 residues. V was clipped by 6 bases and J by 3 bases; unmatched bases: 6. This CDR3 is CASSRGQAYTEAFF. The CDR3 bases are TGTGCCAGCAGCCGGGGACAGGCTTACACTGAAGCTTTCTTT.

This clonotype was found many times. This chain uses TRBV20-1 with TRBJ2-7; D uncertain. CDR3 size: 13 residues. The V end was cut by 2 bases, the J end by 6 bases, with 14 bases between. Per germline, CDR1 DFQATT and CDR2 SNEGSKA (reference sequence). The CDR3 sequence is CSARLRLTPEQYF. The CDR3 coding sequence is TGCAGTGCTAGACTGAGACTTACCCCCGAGCAGTACTTC.

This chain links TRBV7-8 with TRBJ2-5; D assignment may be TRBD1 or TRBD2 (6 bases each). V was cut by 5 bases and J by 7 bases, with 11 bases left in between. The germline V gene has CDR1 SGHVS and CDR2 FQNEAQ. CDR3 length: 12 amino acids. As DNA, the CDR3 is TGTGCCAGCAGCACGGGGGCAGGGACCCAGTACTTC. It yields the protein CASSTGAGTQYF.

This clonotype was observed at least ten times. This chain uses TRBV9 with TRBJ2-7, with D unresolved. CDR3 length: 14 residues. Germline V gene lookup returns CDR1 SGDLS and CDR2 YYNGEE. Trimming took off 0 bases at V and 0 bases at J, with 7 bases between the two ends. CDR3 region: CASSVAWSSYEQYF. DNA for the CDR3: TGTGCCAGCAGCGTAGCTTGGAGCTCCTACGAGCAGTACTTC.

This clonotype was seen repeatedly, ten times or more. The CDR3 loop is CASSQDSSIGTQYF. Here the CDR3 DNA reads TGTGCCAGCAGCCAAGATAGTTCCATTGGGACCCAGTACTTC. The chain carries TRBV4-2 and TRBJ2-5; no firm D call. Deletions cut 0 bases from V and 7 bases from J, with 12 bases between. The CDR3 contains 14 residues. Germline CDR1 and CDR2: LGHNA and YNFKEQ.

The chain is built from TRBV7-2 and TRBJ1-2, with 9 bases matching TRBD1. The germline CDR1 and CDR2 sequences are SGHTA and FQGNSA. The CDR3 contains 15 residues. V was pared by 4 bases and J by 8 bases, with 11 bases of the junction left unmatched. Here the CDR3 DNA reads TGTGCCAGCAGCTCAACAACAGGGGGCGCGTGGGGCTACACCTTC. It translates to CASSSTTGGAWGYTF.

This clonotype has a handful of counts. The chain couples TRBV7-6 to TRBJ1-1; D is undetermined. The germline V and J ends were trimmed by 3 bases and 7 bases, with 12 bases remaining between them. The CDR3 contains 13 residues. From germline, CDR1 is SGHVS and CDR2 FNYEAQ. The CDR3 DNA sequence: TGTGCCAGCAGCTTTGCAGACTCTCATGAAGCTTTCTTT. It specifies CASSFADSHEAFF.

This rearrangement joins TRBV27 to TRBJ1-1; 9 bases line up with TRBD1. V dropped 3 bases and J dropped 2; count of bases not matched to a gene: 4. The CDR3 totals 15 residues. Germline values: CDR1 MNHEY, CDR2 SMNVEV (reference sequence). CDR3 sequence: CASSFTGGVNTEAFF. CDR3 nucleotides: TGTGCCAGCAGTTTTACAGGGGGCGTCAACACTGAAGCTTTCTTT.

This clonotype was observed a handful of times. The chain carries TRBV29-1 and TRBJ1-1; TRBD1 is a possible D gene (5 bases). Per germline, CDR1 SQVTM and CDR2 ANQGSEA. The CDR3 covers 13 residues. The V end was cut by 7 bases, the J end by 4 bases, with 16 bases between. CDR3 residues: CSGVGPGGTEAFF. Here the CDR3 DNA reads TGCAGCGGGGTGGGTCCTGGGGGCACTGAAGCTTTCTTT.

DNA of the CDR3: TGCAGTGCTGACAGGGGAGAGGGTGGCTACACCTTC. As protein: CSADRGEGGYTF. The rearrangement uses TRBV20-1 and TRBJ1-2, with 8 bases aligning to TRBD1. This CDR3 has 12 residues. Germline assignment: CDR1 DFQATT and CDR2 SNEGSKA (reference sequence). V was pared by 5 bases and J by 7 bases, with 6 bases of the junction left unmatched.

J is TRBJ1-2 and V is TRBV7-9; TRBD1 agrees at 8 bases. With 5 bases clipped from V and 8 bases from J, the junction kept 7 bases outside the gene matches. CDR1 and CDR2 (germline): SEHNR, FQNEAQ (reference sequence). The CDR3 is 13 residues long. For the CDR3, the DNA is TGTGCCAGCAGCCCTTACAGGGGGAGGGGCTACACCTTC. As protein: CASSPYRGRGYTF. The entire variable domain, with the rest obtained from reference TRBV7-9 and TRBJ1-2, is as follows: DTGVSQNPRHKITKRGQNVTFRCDPISEHNRLYWYRQTLGQGPEFLTYFQNEAQLEKSRLLSDRFSAERPKGSFSTLEIQRTEQGDSAMYLCASSPYRGRGYTFGSGTRLTVV.

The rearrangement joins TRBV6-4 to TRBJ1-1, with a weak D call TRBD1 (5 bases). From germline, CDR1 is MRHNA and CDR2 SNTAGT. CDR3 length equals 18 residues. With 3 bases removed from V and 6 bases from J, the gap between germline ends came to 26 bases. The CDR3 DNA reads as TGTGCCAGCAGTGAGGTGTCTCGGGCCTCGGGGGGTATGGCTGAAGCTTTCTTT. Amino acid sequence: CASSEVSRASGGMAEAFF.

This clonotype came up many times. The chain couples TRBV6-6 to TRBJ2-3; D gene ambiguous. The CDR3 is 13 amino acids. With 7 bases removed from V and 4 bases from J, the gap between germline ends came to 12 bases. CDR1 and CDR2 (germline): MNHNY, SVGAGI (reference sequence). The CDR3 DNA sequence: TGTGCCAGCACTCTCGCTGGGCCAGATACGCAGTATTTT. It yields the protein CASTLAGPDTQYF.

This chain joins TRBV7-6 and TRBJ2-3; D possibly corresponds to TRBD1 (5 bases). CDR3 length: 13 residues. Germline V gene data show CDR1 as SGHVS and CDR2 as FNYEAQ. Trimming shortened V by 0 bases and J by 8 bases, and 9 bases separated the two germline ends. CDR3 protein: CASSLAGRGTQYF. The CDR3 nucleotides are TGTGCCAGCAGCTTAGCGGGTAGGGGTACGCAGTATTTT.

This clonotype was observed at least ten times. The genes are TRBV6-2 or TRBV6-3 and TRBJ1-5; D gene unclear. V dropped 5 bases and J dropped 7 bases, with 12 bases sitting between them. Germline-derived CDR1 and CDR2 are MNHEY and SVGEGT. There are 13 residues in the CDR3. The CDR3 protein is CASSPNREQPQHF. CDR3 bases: TGTGCCAGCAGTCCCAATCGAGAGCAGCCCCAGCATTTT.

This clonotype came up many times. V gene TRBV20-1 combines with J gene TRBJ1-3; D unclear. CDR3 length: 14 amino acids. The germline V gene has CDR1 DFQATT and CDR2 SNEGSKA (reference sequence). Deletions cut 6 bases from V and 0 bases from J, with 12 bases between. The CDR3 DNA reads TGCAGTGCAACCTCCGACCCCTCTGGAAACACCATATATTTT. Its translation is CSATSDPSGNTIYF.

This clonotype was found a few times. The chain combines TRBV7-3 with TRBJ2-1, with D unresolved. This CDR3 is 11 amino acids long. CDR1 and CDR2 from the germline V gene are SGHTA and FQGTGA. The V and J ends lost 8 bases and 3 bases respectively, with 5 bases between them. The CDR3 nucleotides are TGTGCCAGCGCTAACTACAATGAGCAGTTCTTC. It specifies CASANYNEQFF.

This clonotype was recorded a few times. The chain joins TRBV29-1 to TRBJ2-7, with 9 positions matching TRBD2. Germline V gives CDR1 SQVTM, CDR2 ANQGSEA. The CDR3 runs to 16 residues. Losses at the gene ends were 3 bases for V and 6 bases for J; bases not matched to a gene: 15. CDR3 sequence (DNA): TGCAGCGTTGAGCCAGGGACTAGCAAGATAGGGCGCGAGCAGTACTTC. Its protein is CSVEPGTSKIGREQYF.

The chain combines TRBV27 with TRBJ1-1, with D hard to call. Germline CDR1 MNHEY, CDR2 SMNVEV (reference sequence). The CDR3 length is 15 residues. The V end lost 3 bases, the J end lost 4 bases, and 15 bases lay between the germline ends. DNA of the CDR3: TGTGCCAGCAGTTTTGAACATCTTCGAGGCACTGAAGCTTTCTTT. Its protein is CASSFEHLRGTEAFF.

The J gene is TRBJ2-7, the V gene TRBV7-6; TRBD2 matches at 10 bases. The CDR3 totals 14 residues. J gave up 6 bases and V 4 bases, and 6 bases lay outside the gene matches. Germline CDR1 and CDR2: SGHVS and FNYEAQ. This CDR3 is CASSSLAGGGEQYF. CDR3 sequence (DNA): TGTGCCAGCAGCTCCTTAGCGGGAGGAGGCGAGCAGTACTTC.

The CDR3 DNA is TGCAGTGCTAGAAGGGCTAGCGGGAGCTGGGAGCAGTTCTTC. This sequence encodes CSARRASGSWEQFF. V is TRBV20-1 and J is TRBJ2-7; 10 bases agree with TRBD2. The J call may be incorrect, as the DNA end agrees better with TRBJ2-1. The germline V gene encodes CDR1 DFQATT and CDR2 SNEGSKA (reference sequence). The CDR3 spans 14 residues.

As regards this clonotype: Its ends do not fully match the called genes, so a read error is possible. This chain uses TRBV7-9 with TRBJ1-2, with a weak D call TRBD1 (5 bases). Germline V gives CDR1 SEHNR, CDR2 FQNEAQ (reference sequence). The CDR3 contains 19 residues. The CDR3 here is CASSQTSGTGQNPNYGYTF. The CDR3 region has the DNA TGCGCCAGCAGCCAGACTAGCGGGACGGGGCAGAATCCTAACTATGGCTACACCTTC.

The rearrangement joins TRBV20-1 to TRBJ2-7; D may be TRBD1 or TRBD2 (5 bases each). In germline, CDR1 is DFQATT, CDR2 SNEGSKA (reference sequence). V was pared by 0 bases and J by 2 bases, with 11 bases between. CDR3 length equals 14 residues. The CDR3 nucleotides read TGCAGTGCTAGAGATAGGGACCGCACCTACGAGCAGTACTTC. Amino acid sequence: CSARDRDRTYEQYF.